Following are 10 T cell receptor beta chains from one sample sequenced in a study of cytotoxic CD8 clonotypes in ibrutinib-treated CLL. Using immunoSEQ multiplex PCR, the repertoire was profiled, and TCRdb retains in-frame clones only, with some absent. This sample carries more than 60,000 clones, 70% to 90% of them seen once, and the ten largest clones take about 38%. The material sequenced was PBMCs, taken after 24 months of ibrutinib treatment. The receptors originated from a human donor with chronic lymphocytic leukemia.

V gene TRBV10-2 combines with J gene TRBJ1-3; a possible D gene is TRBD1 (5 bases). Germline CDR1 reads WSHSY; CDR2 reads SAAADI. The CDR3 totals 16 residues. V was cut by 7 bases and J by 1 base, with 17 bases left in between. In nucleotides, the CDR3 is TGCGCCAGCACCTCGACAGCCGGACTATCTGGAAACACCATATATTTT. It yields the protein CASTSTAGLSGNTIYF.

This chain uses TRBV15 with TRBJ2-7; tentative D call: TRBD1 (6 bases). There are 17 residues in the CDR3. Germline V gene data show CDR1 as LNHNV and CDR2 as YYDKDF (reference sequence). The V end was cut by 0 bases, the J end by 5 bases, with 20 bases between. CDR3 amino acids: CATSRDHTPAGANEQYF. CDR3 in DNA: TGTGCCACCAGCAGAGACCACACCCCGGCAGGGGCGAACGAGCAGTACTTC. Filled out from reference TRBV15 and TRBJ2-7, the complete variable domain reads DAMVIQNPRYQVTQFGKPVTLSCSQTLNHNVMYWYQQKSSQAPKLLFHYYDKDFNNEADTPDNFQSRRPNTSFCFLDIRSPGLGDTAMYLCATSRDHTPAGANEQYFGPGTRLTVT.

This clone turned up a few times. The chain recombines TRBV5-1 with TRBJ2-7, with TRBD1 as a possible D gene (5 bases). This CDR3 has 16 amino acids. V was pared by 4 bases and J by 3 bases, with 20 bases between. Germline assignment: CDR1 SGHRS and CDR2 YFSETQ. The CDR3, as DNA: TGCGCCAGCAGCCTGGGGCCAGAAATTGGTATCTACGAGCAGTACTTC. It encodes CASSLGPEIGIYEQYF.

The V and J genes are TRBV7-9 and TRBJ1-3; no firm D call. This CDR3 has 10 amino acids. The ends were cut back, 8 bases at V and 8 bases at J, with 7 bases in the middle. Germline lookup yields CDR1 SEHNR and CDR2 FQNEAQ (reference sequence). CDR3: CASVGDTIYF. CDR3 coding DNA: TGTGCCAGCGTCGGGGACACCATATATTTT.

V gene TRBV2 combines with J gene TRBJ1-4, with D perhaps TRBD1 (5 bases). The germline CDR1 and CDR2 sequences are SNHLY and FYNNEI. The V gene lost 11 bases and the J gene lost 9 bases, with 19 bases spanning the gap. This CDR3 is built from 13 residues. Here the CDR3 DNA reads TGTGCCGGACGACCTGGGACCGGGAAAAAACTGTTTTTT. It translates to CAGRPGTGKKLFF.

The chain recombines TRBV14 with TRBJ2-7, with D perhaps TRBD1 or TRBD2 (6 bases each). With 0 bases removed from V and 6 bases from J, the gap between germline ends came to 12 bases. The CDR3 spans 14 residues. Germline V CDR1 and CDR2: SGHDN, FVKESK. In DNA, the CDR3 is TGTGCCAGCAGCCAAGAATGGGGGGCGGCCGAGCAGTACTTC. Encoded protein: CASSQEWGAAEQYF.

The chain combines TRBV28 with TRBJ1-2; maybe TRBD1 (6 bases). The CDR3 contains 14 residues. Trimming removed 2 bases at V and 2 bases at J, with 9 bases between. The germline gives CDR1 MDHEN, CDR2 SYDVKM. The CDR3 region has the DNA TGTGCCAGCAGTTTAAACAGGGTCAACTATGGCTACACCTTC. Protein product: CASSLNRVNYGYTF.

The chain joins TRBV6-1 to TRBJ2-7, with D possibly TRBD1 on 6 matching bases. Trimming removed 10 bases from V and 3 bases from J, with 10 bases in between. CDR1 and CDR2 (germline): MNHNS, SASEGT. The CDR3 extends over 11 amino acids. The CDR3 loop is CATGTFYEQYF. The CDR3 DNA follows: TGTGCCACCGGGACATTCTACGAGCAGTACTTC.

This chain uses TRBV2 with TRBJ2-2; D is unresolved. Trimming took 2 bases from V and 2 from J, leaving 6 bases between them. Germline-derived CDR1 and CDR2 are SNHLY and FYNNEI. The CDR3 has 14 amino acids. CDR3: CASSELQNTGELFF. The CDR3 DNA reads TGTGCCAGCAGTGAACTGCAAAACACCGGGGAGCTGTTTTTT.

The rearrangement joins TRBV7-2 to TRBJ1-5; D is ambiguous. Looked up from germline, CDR1 is SGHTA and CDR2 is FQGNSA. Trimming removed 1 base from V and 2 bases from J, with 6 bases in between. The CDR3 sequence is 14 residues long. In DNA, the CDR3 is TGTGCCAGCAGCTTAGAGTCGGGCAATCAGCCCCAGCATTTT. Translation: CASSLESGNQPQHF.